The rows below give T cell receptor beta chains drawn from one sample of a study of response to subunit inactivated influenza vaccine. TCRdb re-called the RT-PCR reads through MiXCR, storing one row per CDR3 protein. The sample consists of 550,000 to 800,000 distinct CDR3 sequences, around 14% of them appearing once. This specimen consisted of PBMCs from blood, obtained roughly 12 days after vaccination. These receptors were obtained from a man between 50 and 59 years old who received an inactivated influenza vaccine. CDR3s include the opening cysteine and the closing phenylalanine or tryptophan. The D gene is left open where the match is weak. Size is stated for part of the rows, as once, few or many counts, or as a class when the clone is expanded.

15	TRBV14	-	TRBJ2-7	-	TGTGCCAGCAGCCAAGAGGGGAATCGGATCTACGAGCAGTACTTC	CASSQEGNRIYEQYF
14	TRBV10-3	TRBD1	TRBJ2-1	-	TGTGCCAGCAAACAGGGGGCCTCTTTTGATGAGCAGTTCTTC	CASKQGASFDEQFF
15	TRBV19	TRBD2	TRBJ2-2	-	TGTGCCAGTAGCAGACTAGCGGGGGACACCGGGGAGCTGTTTTTT	CASSRLAGDTGELFF
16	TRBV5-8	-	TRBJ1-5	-	TGTGCCAGCAGCTTGGGGATAACACTCCCCAATCAGCCCCAGCATTTT	CASSLGITLPNQPQHF
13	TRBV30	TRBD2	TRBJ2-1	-	TGTGCCTTCTCCCAGCTAGCGGACAATGAGCAGTTCTTC	CAFSQLADNEQFF
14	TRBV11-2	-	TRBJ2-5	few	TGTGCCAGCAGCTTAAACAGTGTGCAAGAGACCCAGTACTTC	CASSLNSVQETQYF
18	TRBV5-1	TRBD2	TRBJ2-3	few	TGCGCCAGCAGCTTGCACGGGACTAGCGGGAGAAGCACAGATACGCAGTATTTT	CASSLHGTSGRSTDTQYF
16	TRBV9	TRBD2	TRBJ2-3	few	TGTGCCAGCAGCGTAGAAGGGGCGGGGGGGCCAGTAGTGCAGTATTTT	CASSVEGAGGPVVQYF
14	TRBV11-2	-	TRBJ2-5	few	TGTGCCAGCAGCTTAGACCCGTACCAAGAGACCCAGTACTTC	CASSLDPYQETQYF
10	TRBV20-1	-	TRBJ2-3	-	TGCACCGTCCCACCAGATACGCAGTATTTT	CTVPPDTQYF
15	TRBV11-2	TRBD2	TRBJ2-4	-	TGTGCCAGCAGCGTTACCGGGACTAGGGGGGACATTCAGTACTTC	CASSVTGTRGDIQYF
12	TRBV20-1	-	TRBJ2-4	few	TGCAGTGCTAGGTACACTGGGGACATTCAGTACTTC	CSARYTGDIQYF
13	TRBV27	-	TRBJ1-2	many	TGTGCCAGCAGTTTACGTGAAGGCTATGGCTACACCTTC	CASSLREGYGYTF